What follows are 19 T cell receptor beta chains derived from one specimen sequenced in a study of shared clonotypes between healthy human individuals. TCRdb's copy holds only in-frame clones and misses some; the assay was immunoSEQ multiplex PCR. The sample lists approximately 1,500,000 clones, roughly 98% occurring once. The specimen sequenced was naive CD4+ T cells sorted from blood. Specified subset: CD45RA+ positively selected. Every receptor here comes from a man aged 25 to 40 in good health.

The chain joins TRBV29-1 to TRBJ1-1; D gene unclear. The CDR3 is 12 amino acids. Germline V gene sequence: CDR1 SQVTM, CDR2 ANQGSEA. The CDR3 DNA sequence: TGCAGTTCTAAACGGGGGAACACTGAAGCTTTCTTT. Translated: CSSKRGNTEAFF.

The chain has TRBV5-5 and TRBJ2-7; 9 positions match TRBD1. Germline trimming cut 4 bases from V and 3 bases from J; bases unmatched to any gene: 5. This CDR3 is built from 14 residues. The germline V gene encodes CDR1 SGHKS and CDR2 YYEKEE (reference sequence). CDR3: CASSRRDRDYEQYF. The CDR3 nucleotides are TGTGCCAGCAGCAGAAGGGACAGGGACTACGAGCAGTACTTC.

V usage is TRBV7-2 and J usage is TRBJ2-7, with unresolved D. Trimming took off 2 bases at V and 6 bases at J, with 11 bases between the two ends. Germline lookup yields CDR1 SGHTA and CDR2 FQGNSA. This CDR3 has 13 amino acids. The CDR3, as DNA: TGTGCCAGCAGCTTATCCCCCCAATCCGAGCAGTACTTC. Amino acid sequence: CASSLSPQSEQYF.

This clone came up once. V is TRBV20-1 and J is TRBJ1-2; D remains ambiguous. Trimming left V 3 bases short and J 8 bases short, with 7 bases between. CDR3 size: 10 residues. The germline gives CDR1 DFQATT, CDR2 SNEGSKA (reference sequence). The CDR3, as DNA: TGCAGTGCTAGTCAGGTCGGCTACACCTTC. Amino acid sequence: CSASQVGYTF.

The chain links TRBV29-1 to TRBJ2-7, with TRBD2 identical over 9 bases. This CDR3 spans 13 amino acids. Germline V gives CDR1 SQVTM, CDR2 ANQGSEA. The J segment lost 3 bases and the V segment lost 6 bases, leaving 6 bases of the junction unmatched. CDR3 in DNA: TGCAGCGTCCCGGGGCGGGGGGGCTACGAGCAGTACTTC. Translating gives CSVPGRGGYEQYF.

The V call is TRBV7-9, the J call TRBJ1-2, with 9 nucleotides matching TRBD1. The CDR3 is 15 amino acids. Germline V CDR1 and CDR2: SEHNR, FQNEAQ (reference sequence). The trim removed 4 bases at V and 7 bases at J, leaving 10 bases unmatched. The CDR3 region is CASSYGDREDSGYTF. Written as DNA, the CDR3 is TGTGCCAGCAGCTACGGGGACAGGGAAGATAGTGGCTACACCTTC.

About this clone: One end of the junction is discordant with germline, which a read error may explain. This chain links TRBV6-6 with TRBJ2-7, with D possibly TRBD1 on 6 matching bases. Germline CDR1 reads MNHNY; CDR2 reads SVGAGI (reference sequence). The CDR3 covers 14 residues. Here the CDR3 DNA reads TGTGCCAGCACTTACCTACAGGGAGTCTACGAGCAGTACTTC. Amino acids: CASTYLQGVYEQYF.

With respect to this clone: Other nucleotide sequences in the sample specify the same CDR3. J is TRBJ2-5 and V is TRBV2; D possibly matches TRBD1 or TRBD2 (5 bases each). This CDR3 is 13 amino acids long. V was cut by 4 bases and J by 5 bases, with 11 bases left in between. Germline CDR1 and CDR2: SNHLY and FYNNEI. The CDR3 sequence: CASSGGRGETQYF. CDR3 bases: TGTGCCAGCAGTGGGGGCCGCGGGGAGACCCAGTACTTC.

This clone was seen just once. This chain links TRBV7-8 with TRBJ2-7; D possibly corresponds to TRBD2 (5 bases). V dropped 5 bases and J dropped 3 bases, with 14 bases sitting between them. Germline V lookup: CDR1 SGHVS, CDR2 FQNEAQ. This CDR3 spans 14 amino acids. CDR3 nucleotides: TGTGCCAGCAGCACTCTGGACTCTTACTACGAGCAGTACTTC. It specifies CASSTLDSYYEQYF.

The chain employs TRBV28 and TRBJ2-7; tentatively, D is TRBD1 (6 bases). Germline-derived CDR1 and CDR2 are MDHEN and SYDVKM. V dropped 2 bases and J dropped 5 bases, with 13 bases sitting between them. This CDR3 has 14 amino acids. CDR3 protein: CASSLTGHEHEQYF. For the CDR3, the DNA is TGTGCCAGCAGTTTAACGGGACACGAACACGAGCAGTACTTC.

This chain joins TRBV11-3 and TRBJ1-1; D is undetermined. This CDR3 contains 13 residues. CDR1 is SGHNT, CDR2 YENEEA, per germline. V dropped 0 bases and J dropped 0 bases, with 2 bases sitting between them. This chain's CDR3 is CASSLDLNTEAFF. The CDR3 DNA is TGTGCCAGCAGCTTAGATTTGAACACTGAAGCTTTCTTT.

The gene calls are TRBV9 and TRBJ1-4, with unresolved D. The V gene's germline CDR1 is SGDLS and CDR2 YYNGEE. V was shortened by 4 bases and J by 5 bases, with 15 bases between the two germline ends. The CDR3 is 15 amino acids. The CDR3 protein is CASSPRALTNEKLFF. DNA of the CDR3: TGTGCCAGCAGCCCCCGCGCGTTGACAAATGAAAAACTGTTTTTT.

The J gene is TRBJ2-3, the V gene TRBV5-1, with 9 bases that match TRBD2. Germline loops: CDR1 SGHRS, CDR2 YFSETQ. The CDR3 contains 16 residues. J lost 2 bases, V lost 1 base, and 5 bases had no gene match. Here the CDR3 reads CASSLLLAGFTDTQYF. The CDR3, as DNA: TGCGCCAGCAGCTTGCTTCTAGCGGGGTTCACAGATACGCAGTATTTT.

Only one count was recorded for this clone. The chain employs TRBV19 and TRBJ2-2, with 7 bases fitting TRBD2. Trimming cost V 3 bases and J 6 bases; bases outside gene matches: 7. The CDR3 has 15 amino acids. Germline V gives CDR1 LNHDA, CDR2 SQIVND (reference sequence). The CDR3, as DNA: TGTGCCAGTAGTATCTTGGCGGGAGAGGCCGGGGAGCTGTTTTTT. Translation gives CASSILAGEAGELFF.

The rearrangement uses TRBV5-1 and TRBJ1-4, with D tentatively TRBD1 (6 bases). Trimming took off 0 bases at V and 6 bases at J, with 9 bases between the two ends. The CDR3 length is 14 residues. CDR1 is SGHRS and CDR2 is YFSETQ in the germline V gene. The CDR3 DNA sequence: TGCGCCAGCAGCTTGGACAGGGCGCATGAAAAACTGTTTTTT. This translates into CASSLDRAHEKLFF.

Points on this clone: This CDR3 is also generated by other DNA sequences in the sample. This rearrangement joins TRBV28 to TRBJ1-5; no clear D gene. Germline lookup yields CDR1 MDHEN and CDR2 SYDVKM. V was pared by 4 bases and J by 0 bases, with 10 bases between. This CDR3 is 15 amino acids long. The CDR3 sequence is CASSSGRYSNQPQHF. CDR3 in DNA: TGTGCCAGCAGTTCTGGACGATATAGCAATCAGCCCCAGCATTTT.

V usage is TRBV6-5 and J usage is TRBJ2-4; 9 bases line up with TRBD1. The CDR3 is 12 residues long. The ends lost 5 bases at V and 10 bases at J; junction bases unmatched: 3. CDR1 and CDR2 from the germline V gene are MNHEY and SVGAGI. The chain's CDR3 is CASSAGQGIQYF. DNA for the CDR3: TGTGCCAGCAGTGCGGGACAGGGAATTCAGTACTTC.

As for this clone: The junction departs from the called germline gene at one end, perhaps through a read error. The chain employs TRBV7-7 and TRBJ2-1; TRBD1 aligns across 8 bases. Germline assignment: CDR1 SSHAT and CDR2 FNYEAQ (reference sequence). This CDR3 region has 16 residues. In DNA, the CDR3 is TGTGCTAGCAGCTCCCGGACAGGGTCGGCCTACAATGAGCAGTTCTTC. It translates to CASSSRTGSAYNEQFF.

This chain joins TRBV11-2 and TRBJ2-5; D possibly uses TRBD1 or TRBD2 (7 bases each). With 5 bases removed from V and 6 bases from J, the gap between germline ends came to 16 bases. Germline-derived CDR1 and CDR2 are SGHAT and FQNNGV. There are 14 residues in the CDR3. The CDR3 sequence: CASSGAGQLKTQYF. As DNA, the CDR3 is TGTGCCAGCAGCGGAGCGGGACAGTTGAAGACCCAGTACTTC. The full variable domain, with the rest looked up from reference TRBV11-2 and TRBJ2-5, is EAGVAQSPRYKIIEKRQSVAFWCNPISGHATLYWYQQILGQGPKLLIQFQNNGVVDDSQLPKDRFSAERLKGVDSTLKIQPAKLEDSAVYLCASSGAGQLKTQYFGPGTRLLVL.